The 30 T cell receptor beta chains reported below all come from one sample, sequenced in a study of T cell responses to AZD1222 COVID-19 vaccine. Sequencing was performed with immunoSEQ multiplex PCR; in TCRdb, only in-frame clones are kept and a portion is missing. The data show 75,000 to 100,000 clones, roughly 88% seen once. The specimen comprised peripheral blood, sampled on day 0 of AZD1222 vaccination. The source of these receptors is an adult in good health.

The rearrangement links TRBV6-5 to TRBJ1-4; D not resolved. The CDR3 spans 10 residues. The V end was cut by 8 bases, the J end by 6 bases, with 4 bases between. Germline assignment: CDR1 MNHEY and CDR2 SVGAGI. CDR3 nucleotide sequence: TGTGCCAGCGGCCATGAAAAACTGTTTTTT. Protein product: CASGHEKLFF.

This chain connects TRBV9 to TRBJ2-1; 8 bases map to TRBD1. With V trimmed by 1 base and J by 5 bases, 8 bases remained unmatched. The CDR3 has 16 amino acids. In germline, CDR1 is SGDLS, CDR2 YYNGEE. The CDR3 is CASSVLGGQADNEQFF. The CDR3 nucleotides read TGTGCCAGCAGCGTACTTGGGGGACAGGCCGACAATGAGCAGTTCTTC.

The chain combines TRBV13 with TRBJ2-5; 11 nucleotides align to TRBD2. Trimming at V came to 5 bases and at J to 2 bases, leaving 4 bases not matched to a gene. Germline assignment: CDR1 PRHDT and CDR2 FYEKMQ (reference sequence). CDR3 length: 15 amino acids. The CDR3: CASSPRTSGQETQYF. The CDR3 coding sequence is TGTGCCAGCAGCCCGCGGACTAGCGGGCAAGAGACCCAGTACTTC.

Details on this clone: Other DNA sequences in this specimen translate into the identical CDR3. The chain joins TRBV12-3 or TRBV12-4 to TRBJ1-1; D might be TRBD1 (6 bases). The V end was cut by 6 bases, the J end by 3 bases, with 11 bases between. CDR3 length equals 13 residues. The CDR3 DNA is TGTGCCAGCAGCCTGGGGGGCGACACTGAAGCTTTCTTT. Protein: CASSLGGDTEAFF.

The chain couples TRBV7-6 to TRBJ1-6, with 10 bases aligning to TRBD1. This CDR3 spans 15 amino acids. The trim removed 4 bases at V and 8 bases at J, leaving 5 bases unmatched. From germline, CDR1 is SGHVS and CDR2 FNYEAQ. Here the CDR3 reads CASSSTGGGYSPLHF. The CDR3 bases are TGTGCCAGCAGCTCGACAGGGGGCGGGTATTCACCCCTCCACTTT.

The chain couples TRBV15 to TRBJ2-7; D is possibly TRBD1 or TRBD2 (5 bases each). Germline-derived CDR1 and CDR2 are LNHNV and YYDKDF (reference sequence). V lost 1 base, J lost 3 bases, and 10 bases lay in between. The CDR3 has 14 amino acids. CDR3 protein: CATSRGGEDYEQYF. As DNA, the CDR3 is TGTGCCACCAGCAGAGGAGGGGAAGACTACGAGCAGTACTTC.

The rearrangement joins TRBV5-4 to TRBJ2-1; maybe TRBD2 (6 bases). Germline V lookup: CDR1 SGHNT, CDR2 YYREEE (reference sequence). The ends were cut back, 4 bases at V and 0 bases at J, with 23 bases in the middle. This CDR3 is 19 amino acids long. CDR3 in amino acids: CASSRAREELRSSYNEQFF. In nucleotides, the CDR3 is TGTGCCAGCAGCCGGGCGCGGGAAGAGTTAAGAAGCTCCTACAATGAGCAGTTCTTC.

The chain carries TRBV7-2 and TRBJ2-1; D might be TRBD2 (5 bases). Per the germline V gene, CDR1 is SGHTA and CDR2 is FQGNSA. The CDR3 is 15 residues long. The V and J ends lost 1 base and 9 bases respectively, with 16 bases between them. CDR3 region: CASSLELSRGTEQFF. CDR3 bases: TGTGCCAGCAGCTTAGAGTTGAGTCGGGGTACTGAGCAGTTCTTC.

The CDR3 sequence is CASRGSNNEQFF. The CDR3 DNA reads as TGCGCCAGCAGAGGGAGCAACAATGAGCAGTTCTTC. The chain joins TRBV5-1 to TRBJ2-1; maybe TRBD2 (5 bases). V was trimmed by 5 bases and J by 5 bases, leaving 8 bases between them. This CDR3 spans 12 amino acids. Germline CDR1 reads SGHRS; CDR2 reads YFSETQ.

The chain recombines TRBV7-2 with TRBJ1-5; 7 nucleotides align to TRBD1. Trimming cost V 1 base and J 0 bases; bases outside gene matches: 6. This CDR3 region has 17 residues. Germline lookup yields CDR1 SGHTA and CDR2 FQGNSA. CDR3 in amino acids: CASSLGQGLLSNQPQHF. In nucleotides, the CDR3 is TGTGCCAGCAGCTTAGGACAGGGACTCCTTAGCAATCAGCCCCAGCATTTT. Filled out from reference TRBV7-2 and TRBJ1-5, the complete variable domain reads GAGVSQSPSNKVTEKGKDVELRCDPISGHTALYWYRQSLGQGLEFLIYFQGNSAPDKSGLPSDRFSAERTGGSVSTLTIQRTQQEDSAVYLCASSLGQGLLSNQPQHFGDGTRLSIL.

The chain couples TRBV4-2 to TRBJ1-2; D remains ambiguous. V was trimmed by 0 bases and J by 1 base, leaving 12 bases between them. Germline-derived CDR1 and CDR2 are LGHNA and YNFKEQ. The CDR3 length is 16 residues. CDR3 protein: CASSQETGRINYGYTF. The CDR3 DNA follows: TGTGCCAGCAGCCAAGAGACGGGGAGAATTAACTATGGCTACACCTTC.

V usage is TRBV2 and J usage is TRBJ1-2; TRBD1 aligns across 7 bases. Germline V CDR1 and CDR2: SNHLY, FYNNEI. This CDR3 comprises 14 residues. V shed 6 bases and J 3 bases; nucleotides not matched to a gene: 7. The CDR3 reads CASRRDRAYYGYTF. The CDR3 DNA reads TGTGCCAGCAGGAGGGACAGAGCGTACTATGGCTACACCTTC.

The rearrangement uses TRBV2 and TRBJ1-4, with 8 bases identical to TRBD1. The V gene end was trimmed by 1 base and the J gene end by 5 bases; junction bases not matched to a gene: 9. Germline V gene sequence: CDR1 SNHLY, CDR2 FYNNEI. This CDR3 comprises 17 residues. The CDR3 bases are TGTGCCAGCAGTGAAGGGGCAGGGGGCGAGGAAAATGAAAAACTGTTTTTT. It translates to CASSEGAGGEENEKLFF.

The V and J genes are TRBV10-3 and TRBJ1-1; 7 bases fit TRBD1. V shed 4 bases, J shed 0 bases, and the junction held 5 bases outside the gene matches. Germline V lookup: CDR1 ENHRY, CDR2 SYGVKD. There are 15 residues in the CDR3. The CDR3 sequence: CAISGSGTVNTEAFF. The DNA for the CDR3 is TGTGCCATCAGTGGCTCAGGGACAGTGAACACTGAAGCTTTCTTT.

The CDR3 nucleotides read TGTGCCAGCAGTTACTCCGGGACAAGACTCTACGAGCAGTACTTC. It encodes CASSYSGTRLYEQYF. The chain joins TRBV6-5 to TRBJ2-7; D possibly corresponds to TRBD1 (6 bases). Germline values: CDR1 MNHEY, CDR2 SVGAGI. V gave up 0 bases and J gave up 3 bases, with 12 bases separating them. The CDR3 has 15 amino acids.

The V and J genes are TRBV7-9 and TRBJ1-2, with 9 bases matching TRBD1. Per germline, CDR1 SEHNR and CDR2 FQNEAQ (reference sequence). With V trimmed by 1 base and J by 3 bases, 3 bases remained unmatched. The CDR3 consists of 15 residues. CDR3 in amino acids: CASSLVQGADYGYTF. The CDR3 coding sequence is TGTGCCAGCAGCTTAGTACAGGGGGCAGACTATGGCTACACCTTC. The whole variable domain, remainder taken from reference TRBV7-9 and TRBJ1-2, is DTGVSQNPRHKITKRGQNVTFRCDPISEHNRLYWYRQTLGQGPEFLTYFQNEAQLEKSRLLSDRFSAERPKGSFSTLEIQRTEQGDSAMYLCASSLVQGADYGYTFGSGTRLTVV.

The gene calls are TRBV7-9 and TRBJ1-1; the D is unclear. Germline lookup yields CDR1 SEHNR and CDR2 FQNEAQ (reference sequence). The V end was cut by 5 bases, the J end by 1 base, with 20 bases between. The CDR3 runs to 17 residues. The CDR3 region has the DNA TGTGCCAGCAGCCCACCCTCCACGCCGAGGAGGAACACTGAAGCTTTCTTT. It encodes CASSPPSTPRRNTEAFF.

The table lists this clone with a count of one. V is TRBV7-8 and J is TRBJ1-2, with D maybe TRBD1 (5 bases). Trimming removed 1 base at V and 0 bases at J, with 24 bases between. In germline, CDR1 is SGHVS, CDR2 FQNEAQ. The CDR3 consists of 20 residues. The CDR3 DNA is TGTGCCAGCAGCTTAGAAATGGGGGACGTTCCCGTAGGGCCTAACTATGGCTACACCTTC. This encodes CASSLEMGDVPVGPNYGYTF.

This clone has only one observation. The V gene is TRBV5-1, the J gene TRBJ2-3; TRBD2 agrees at 7 bases. The length of the CDR3 is 19 residues. V lost 1 base and J lost 0; bases outside the gene matches: 14. CDR1 is SGHRS, CDR2 YFSETQ, per germline. CDR3 coding DNA: TGCGCCAGCAGCTTGTACAGCGGGGAAGCCTCACCTAGCACAGATACGCAGTATTTT. Translation: CASSLYSGEASPSTDTQYF.

This rearrangement joins TRBV6-1 to TRBJ1-5; 10 nucleotides match TRBD1. The CDR3 is 16 amino acids. Trimming at V came to 4 bases and at J to 2 bases, leaving 5 bases not matched to a gene. CDR1 and CDR2 from the germline V gene are MNHNS and SASEGT. CDR3 region: CASSVETGGGNQPQHF. The CDR3 nucleotides are TGTGCCAGCAGTGTTGAGACAGGGGGCGGCAATCAGCCCCAGCATTTT.

The genes are TRBV6-5 and TRBJ1-2, with unresolved D. Trimming left V 6 bases short and J 3 bases short, with 11 bases between. The V gene's germline CDR1 is MNHEY and CDR2 SVGAGI. This CDR3 has 13 residues. The CDR3 DNA reads as TGTGCCAGCAGAGGGCCGGAAGACTATGGCTACACCTTC. This encodes CASRGPEDYGYTF.

The chain links TRBV19 to TRBJ1-5, with TRBD1 matching over 8 bases. Germline CDR1 LNHDA, CDR2 SQIVND (reference sequence). The V and J ends lost 6 bases and 4 bases, in that order; junction bases with no gene match: 8. CDR3 length: 15 amino acids. The CDR3, as DNA: TGTGCCAGTAGCCTCGGGACAGGTGAAAATCAGCCCCAGCATTTT. This sequence encodes CASSLGTGENQPQHF.

V is TRBV5-5 and J is TRBJ1-3; a possible D gene is TRBD1 (5 bases). This CDR3 contains 15 residues. V gave up 3 bases and J gave up 4 bases, with 14 bases separating them. The germline V gene encodes CDR1 SGHKS and CDR2 YYEKEE (reference sequence). The CDR3: CASSSGPYLGNTIYF. As DNA, the CDR3 is TGTGCCAGCAGCTCGGGGCCTTACTTGGGAAACACCATATATTTT.

The chain has TRBV7-9 and TRBJ2-4, with a tentative D call TRBD2 (6 bases). Deletions cut 1 base from V and 8 bases from J, with 12 bases between. CDR3 length: 14 amino acids. Germline CDR1 is SEHNR and CDR2 is FQNEAQ (reference sequence). The DNA of the CDR3 is TGTGCCAGCAGCTTAGTAGGAGGGATGGACATTCAGTACTTC. It specifies CASSLVGGMDIQYF.

The chain carries TRBV28 and TRBJ1-1; 11 positions agree with TRBD1. In germline, CDR1 is MDHEN, CDR2 SYDVKM. CDR3 size: 15 residues. Trimming cost V 6 bases and J 7 bases; bases outside gene matches: 10. The CDR3 loop reads CASSQEDRGLGEAFF. CDR3 nucleotide sequence: TGTGCCAGCAGCCAAGAGGACAGGGGGCTTGGTGAAGCTTTCTTT.

As concerns this clone: Other nucleotide sequences from this sample produce the same CDR3. This chain links TRBV9 with TRBJ1-2; 8 bases are a match to TRBD1. Looked up from germline, CDR1 is SGDLS and CDR2 is YYNGEE. J was trimmed by 2 bases and V by 2 bases; bases with no gene match: 5. The CDR3 spans 15 residues. CDR3 DNA sequence: TGTGCCAGCAGCGTCGGACCAGGGGGCAACTATGGCTACACCTTC. This encodes CASSVGPGGNYGYTF.

V and J are TRBV30 and TRBJ1-1, with unresolved D. CDR1 and CDR2 from the germline V gene are GTSNPN and SVGIG (reference sequence). The CDR3 is 15 amino acids. V lost 2 bases, J lost 7 bases, and 20 bases lay in between. In DNA form, the CDR3 reads TGTGCCTGGAGTAACCCTCAAACCGGGCGAGGTGAAGCTTTCTTT. The encoded protein is CAWSNPQTGRGEAFF.

This chain links TRBV19 with TRBJ2-1; 7 bases line up with TRBD1. CDR1 and CDR2 (germline): LNHDA, SQIVND (reference sequence). V was clipped by 3 bases and J by 7 bases; unmatched bases: 3. The CDR3 is made up of 13 amino acids. CDR3 loop: CASSIHRGNEQFF. The CDR3 bases are TGTGCCAGTAGTATTCACAGGGGAAATGAGCAGTTCTTC.

This rearrangement joins TRBV5-8 to TRBJ1-1; D unclear. The CDR3 spans 15 residues. Trimming shortened V by 0 bases and J by 0 bases, and 9 bases separated the two germline ends. CDR1 is SGHTS and CDR2 is YDEGEE in the germline V gene. This CDR3 is CASSLAGQVNTEAFF. In DNA, the CDR3 is TGTGCCAGCAGCTTGGCCGGTCAGGTGAACACTGAAGCTTTCTTT.

V usage is TRBV7-8 and J usage is TRBJ1-6, with TRBD1 identical over 8 bases. Germline V gene sequence: CDR1 SGHVS, CDR2 FQNEAQ. J gave up 9 bases and V 5 bases, and 9 bases lay outside the gene matches. This CDR3 comprises 15 residues. The chain's CDR3 is CASSKRTGRSSPLHF. CDR3 DNA: TGTGCCAGCAGCAAGCGGACAGGGAGGAGTTCACCCCTCCACTTT.